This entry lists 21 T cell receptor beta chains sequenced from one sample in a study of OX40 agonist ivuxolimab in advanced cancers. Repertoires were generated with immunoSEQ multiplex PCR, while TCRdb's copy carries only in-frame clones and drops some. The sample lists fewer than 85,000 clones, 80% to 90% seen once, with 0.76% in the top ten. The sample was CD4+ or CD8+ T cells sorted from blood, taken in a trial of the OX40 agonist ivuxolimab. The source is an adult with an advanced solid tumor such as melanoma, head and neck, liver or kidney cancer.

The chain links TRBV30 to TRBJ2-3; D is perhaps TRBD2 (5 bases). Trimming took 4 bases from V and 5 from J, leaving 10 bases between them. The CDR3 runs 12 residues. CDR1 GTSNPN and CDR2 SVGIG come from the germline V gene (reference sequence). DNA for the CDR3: TGTGCCTGGACTAGCTACGAAGATACGCAGTATTTT. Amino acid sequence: CAWTSYEDTQYF.

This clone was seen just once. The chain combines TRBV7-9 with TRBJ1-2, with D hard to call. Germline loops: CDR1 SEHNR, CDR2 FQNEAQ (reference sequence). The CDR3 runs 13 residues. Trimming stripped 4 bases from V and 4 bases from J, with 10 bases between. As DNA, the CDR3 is TGTGCCAGCAGCTCGACTCTAGGCTATGGCTACACCTTC. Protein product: CASSSTLGYGYTF.

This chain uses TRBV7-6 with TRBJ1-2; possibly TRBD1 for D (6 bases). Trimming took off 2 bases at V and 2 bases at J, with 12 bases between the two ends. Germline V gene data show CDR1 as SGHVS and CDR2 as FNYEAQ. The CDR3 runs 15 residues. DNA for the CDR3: TGTGCCAGCAGCTTAAAGCAGGGGCAGAACTATGGCTACACCTTC. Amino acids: CASSLKQGQNYGYTF.

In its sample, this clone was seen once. The CDR3 loop reads CASSRDHGQPQHF. The CDR3 DNA sequence: TGTGCCAGCTCCCGGGACCACGGTCAGCCCCAGCATTTT. The V call is TRBV2, the J call TRBJ1-5; TRBD1 is a possible D gene (5 bases). This CDR3 region has 13 residues. V lost 8 bases and J 6 bases, leaving 14 bases between the germline ends. CDR1 SNHLY and CDR2 FYNNEI come from the germline V gene.

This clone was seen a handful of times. In nucleotides, the CDR3 is TGTGCCAGCTCGGACAGGGGGGGGGACACTGAAGCTTTCTTT. Translated, it gives CASSDRGGDTEAFF. The genes are TRBV25-1 and TRBJ1-1; 10 nucleotides align to TRBD1. V trimming: 8 bases; J trimming: 3 bases; junction bases outside the gene matches: 6. Germline V gives CDR1 MGHDK, CDR2 SYGVNS. The CDR3 is made up of 14 amino acids.

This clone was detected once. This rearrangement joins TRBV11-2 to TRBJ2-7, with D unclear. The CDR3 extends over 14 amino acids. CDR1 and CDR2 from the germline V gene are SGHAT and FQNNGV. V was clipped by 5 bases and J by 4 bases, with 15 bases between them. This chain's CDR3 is CASSPPLQPYEQYF. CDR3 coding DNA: TGTGCCAGCAGCCCCCCCCTACAGCCTTACGAGCAGTACTTC.

The CDR3 loop is CASSDRDVRETQYF. The CDR3 region has the DNA TGTGCCAGTAGCGACAGGGACGTACGGGAGACCCAGTACTTC. The chain recombines TRBV19 with TRBJ2-5; TRBD1 agrees at 7 bases. CDR1 LNHDA and CDR2 SQIVND come from the germline V gene (reference sequence). With 6 bases clipped from V and 5 bases from J, the junction kept 9 bases outside the gene matches. This CDR3 is 14 amino acids long.

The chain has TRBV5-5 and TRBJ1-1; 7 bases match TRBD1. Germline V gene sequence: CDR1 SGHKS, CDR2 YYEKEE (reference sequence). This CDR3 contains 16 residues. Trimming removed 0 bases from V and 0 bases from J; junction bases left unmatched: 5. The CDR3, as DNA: TGTGCCAGCAGCTTGGCCGGGACAGCGCTGAACACTGAAGCTTTCTTT. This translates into CASSLAGTALNTEAFF.

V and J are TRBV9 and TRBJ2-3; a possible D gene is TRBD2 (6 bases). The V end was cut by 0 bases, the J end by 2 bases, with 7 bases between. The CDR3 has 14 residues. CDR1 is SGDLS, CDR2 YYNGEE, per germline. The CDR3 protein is CASSVGGITDTQYF. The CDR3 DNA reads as TGTGCCAGCAGCGTAGGCGGGATCACAGATACGCAGTATTTT.

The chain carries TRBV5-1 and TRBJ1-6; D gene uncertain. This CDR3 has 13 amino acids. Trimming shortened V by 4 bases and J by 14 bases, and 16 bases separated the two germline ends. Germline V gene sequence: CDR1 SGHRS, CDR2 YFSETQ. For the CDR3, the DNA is TGCGCCAGCAGCCCAAACCCGGGGAGGGCCCTCCACTTT. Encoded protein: CASSPNPGRALHF.

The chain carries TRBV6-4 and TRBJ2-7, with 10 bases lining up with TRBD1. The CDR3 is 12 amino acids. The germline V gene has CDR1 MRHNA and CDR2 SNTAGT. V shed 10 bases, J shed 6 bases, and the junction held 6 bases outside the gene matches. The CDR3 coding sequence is TGTGCCACCCGGGACAGGGGCCCCGAGCAGTACTTC. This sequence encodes CATRDRGPEQYF.

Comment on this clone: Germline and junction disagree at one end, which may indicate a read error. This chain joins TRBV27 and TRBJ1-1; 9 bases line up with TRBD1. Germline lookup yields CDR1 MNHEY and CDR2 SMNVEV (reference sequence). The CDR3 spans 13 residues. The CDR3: CASSLSGQGRGIF. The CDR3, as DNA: TGTGCCAGCAGTTTATCGGGACAGGGTAGGGGGATCTTT.

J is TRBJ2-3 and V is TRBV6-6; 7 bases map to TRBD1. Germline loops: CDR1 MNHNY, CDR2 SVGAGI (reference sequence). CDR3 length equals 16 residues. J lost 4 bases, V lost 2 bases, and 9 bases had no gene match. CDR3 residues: CASSYPQGPRADTQYF. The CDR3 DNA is TGTGCCAGCAGTTACCCACAGGGGCCCAGGGCAGATACGCAGTATTTT.

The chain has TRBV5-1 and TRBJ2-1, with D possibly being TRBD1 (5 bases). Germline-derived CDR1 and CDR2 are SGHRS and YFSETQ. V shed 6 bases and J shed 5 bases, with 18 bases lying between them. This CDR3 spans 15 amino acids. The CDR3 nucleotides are TGCGCCAGCACGAGAAGGCCAGGGAAAAACAATGAGCAGTTCTTC. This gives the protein CASTRRPGKNNEQFF.

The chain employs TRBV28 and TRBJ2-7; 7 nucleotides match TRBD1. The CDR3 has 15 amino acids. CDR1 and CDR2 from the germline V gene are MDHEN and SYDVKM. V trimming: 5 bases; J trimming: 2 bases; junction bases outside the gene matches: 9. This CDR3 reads CASSLMTGTAYEQYF. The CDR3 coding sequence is TGTGCCAGCAGTCTGATGACAGGGACAGCCTACGAGCAGTACTTC. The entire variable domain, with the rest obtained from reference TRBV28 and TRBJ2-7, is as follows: DVKVTQSSRYLVKRTGEKVFLECVQDMDHENMFWYRQDPGLGLRLIYFSYDVKMKEKGDIPEGYSVSREKKERFSLILESASTNQTSMYLCASSLMTGTAYEQYFGPGTRLTVT.

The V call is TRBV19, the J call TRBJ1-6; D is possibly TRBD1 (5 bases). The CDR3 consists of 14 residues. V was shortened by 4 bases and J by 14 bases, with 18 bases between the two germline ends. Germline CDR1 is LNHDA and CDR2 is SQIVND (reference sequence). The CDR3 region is CASSNAPRGASLHF. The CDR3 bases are TGTGCCAGTAGTAATGCCCCCCGCGGGGCATCCCTCCACTTT.

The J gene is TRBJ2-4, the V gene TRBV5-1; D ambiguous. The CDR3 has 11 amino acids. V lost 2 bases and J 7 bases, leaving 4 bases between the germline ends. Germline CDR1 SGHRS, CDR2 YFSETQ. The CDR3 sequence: CASSLKNIQYF. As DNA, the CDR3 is TGCGCCAGCAGCTTAAAGAACATTCAGTACTTC.

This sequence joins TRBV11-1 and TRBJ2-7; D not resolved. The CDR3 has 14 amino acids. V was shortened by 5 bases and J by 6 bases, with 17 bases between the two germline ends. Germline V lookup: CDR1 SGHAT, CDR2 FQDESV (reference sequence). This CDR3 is CASSLSGPNGEQYF. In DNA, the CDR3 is TGTGCCAGCAGCCTTTCGGGTCCAAACGGCGAGCAGTACTTC.

DNA for the CDR3: TGTGCCAGCAGTTCTCTATACTCCTACGAGCAGTACTTC. Translation: CASSSLYSYEQYF. V is TRBV5-6 and J is TRBJ2-7; unclear D gene. Germline CDR1 and CDR2: SGHDT and YYEEEE. The CDR3 is 13 residues long. With 5 bases removed from V and 0 bases from J, the gap between germline ends came to 9 bases.

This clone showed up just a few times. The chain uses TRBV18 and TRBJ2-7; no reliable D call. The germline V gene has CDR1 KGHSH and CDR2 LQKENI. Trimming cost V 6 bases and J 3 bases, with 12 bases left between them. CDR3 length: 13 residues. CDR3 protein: CASSESRNYEQYF. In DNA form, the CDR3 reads TGTGCCAGCTCGGAGAGCAGGAACTACGAGCAGTACTTC.

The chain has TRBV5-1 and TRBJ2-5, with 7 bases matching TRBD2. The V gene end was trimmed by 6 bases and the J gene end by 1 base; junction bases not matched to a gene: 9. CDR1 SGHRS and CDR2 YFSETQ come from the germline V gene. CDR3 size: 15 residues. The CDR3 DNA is TGCGCCAGCACCAAGTGGGGGGGTACCCAAGAGACCCAGTACTTC. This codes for CASTKWGGTQETQYF.